The 30 T cell receptor beta chains below were found in one sample sequenced in a study of blood T cell repertoires in COVID-19. Assay used: immunoSEQ multiplex PCR; TCRdb lists only in-frame clones, some missing. This sample has some 87,000 clones, with around 86% found just once. Sequencing was done on a sample of peripheral blood. The receptors come from a woman in her seventies with acute or convalescent COVID-19.

V gene TRBV19 combines with J gene TRBJ1-6; D is undetermined. This CDR3 spans 13 amino acids. Germline V gives CDR1 LNHDA, CDR2 SQIVND (reference sequence). Trimming took 9 bases from V and 5 from J, leaving 11 bases between them. The CDR3 sequence: CASRAENNSPLHF. The CDR3 DNA sequence: TGTGCCAGCCGAGCGGAAAATAATTCACCCCTCCACTTT.

The chain uses TRBV6-6 and TRBJ1-5; D gene ambiguous. The CDR3 length is 13 residues. CDR1 and CDR2 (germline): MNHNY, SVGAGI (reference sequence). V dropped 4 bases and J dropped 6 bases, with 10 bases sitting between them. CDR3 bases: TGTGCCAGCAGTTTCGACAAGGTTCAGCCCCAGCATTTT. This gives the protein CASSFDKVQPQHF.

The chain recombines TRBV5-1 with TRBJ2-1, with 14 bases matching TRBD2. CDR3 length equals 16 residues. The germline V gene has CDR1 SGHRS and CDR2 YFSETQ. The V segment lost 1 base and the J segment 9 bases; nucleotides outside the gene matches: 6. CDR3 region: CASSLSGTSGSSEQFF. The CDR3 DNA is TGCGCCAGCAGCTTGAGCGGGACTAGCGGGAGCAGTGAGCAGTTCTTC.

This clone was seen a handful of times. The CDR3 bases are TGTGCCAGCAGCCAGGACAGGCTGACCTATGGCTACACCTTC. This gives the protein CASSQDRLTYGYTF. This rearrangement joins TRBV5-4 to TRBJ1-2; 7 bases fit TRBD1. The CDR3 length is 14 residues. The V gene's germline CDR1 is SGHNT and CDR2 YYREEE (reference sequence). Unmatched junction bases numbered 7, after V lost 4 bases and J lost 4 bases.

The chain joins TRBV27 to TRBJ1-2, with 9 bases fitting TRBD1. V was pared by 7 bases and J by 7 bases, with 7 bases of the junction left unmatched. The CDR3 has 13 residues. The germline gives CDR1 MNHEY, CDR2 SMNVEV (reference sequence). The CDR3 nucleotides are TGTGCCAGCAAGATGGGACAGGGTTTTGGCTACACCTTC. It yields the protein CASKMGQGFGYTF.

In this sample, this clone turned up once. The chain employs TRBV6-1 and TRBJ1-6, with 9 nucleotides matching TRBD1. The CDR3 runs 17 residues. The germline V gene has CDR1 MNHNS and CDR2 SASEGT. Germline trimming cut 3 bases from V and 10 bases from J; bases unmatched to any gene: 13. CDR3 sequence reads: CASSDAYRGRGRSPLHF. The CDR3 DNA reads as TGTGCCAGCAGTGACGCCTACAGGGGGCGAGGACGGTCACCCCTCCACTTT.

This clone was recorded once. The gene calls are TRBV6-5 and TRBJ1-3; D gene unclear. The V end lost 0 bases, the J end lost 4 bases, and 4 bases lay between the germline ends. The germline CDR1 and CDR2 sequences are MNHEY and SVGAGI. CDR3 length: 13 residues. As DNA, the CDR3 is TGTGCCAGCAGTTACTCCATCGGAAACACCATATATTTT. Amino acid sequence: CASSYSIGNTIYF.

The sample holds one count of this clone. The chain employs TRBV4-1 and TRBJ1-6; a weak D match, TRBD1 (6 bases). Looked up from germline, CDR1 is MGHRA and CDR2 is YSYEKL. CDR3 size: 14 residues. Trimming left V 3 bases short and J 7 bases short, with 10 bases between. CDR3: CASSHLGHNSPLHF. CDR3 sequence (DNA): TGCGCCAGCAGCCATTTGGGACACAATTCACCCCTCCACTTT.

This chain joins TRBV7-9 and TRBJ2-7; the match to TRBD2 covers 10 bases. The junction had 9 bases not matched to a gene; V was cut back by 10 bases and J by 0 bases. In germline, CDR1 is SEHNR, CDR2 FQNEAQ (reference sequence). This CDR3 region has 15 residues. As DNA, the CDR3 is TGTGCCATCCGGGCAGCGGGAGGGTCCTCCTACGAGCAGTACTTC. Translation: CAIRAAGGSSYEQYF.

The CDR3 DNA follows: TGTGCCAGTACTAGGCAGGGGGGATTGAACACCGGGGAGCTGTTTTTT. Translated, it gives CASTRQGGLNTGELFF. J is TRBJ2-2 and V is TRBV19; a weak D match, TRBD1 (7 bases). V lost 7 bases to trimming and J lost 1 base, with 16 bases between them. This CDR3 comprises 16 residues. In germline, CDR1 is LNHDA, CDR2 SQIVND (reference sequence). The full variable domain, in which reference TRBV19 and TRBJ2-2 provide the parts outside the CDR3, is DGGITQSPKYLFRKEGQNVTLSCEQNLNHDAMYWYRQDPGQGLRLIYYSQIVNDFQKGDIAEGYSVSREKKESFPLTVTSAQKNPTAFYLCASTRQGGLNTGELFFGEGSRLTVL.

The table lists this clone with a few counts. This rearrangement joins TRBV2 to TRBJ1-5; no definite D call. Germline V gene sequence: CDR1 SNHLY, CDR2 FYNNEI. V was shortened by 8 bases and J by 2 bases, with 13 bases between the two germline ends. The CDR3 spans 14 residues. The CDR3 here is CASLASLGNQPQHF. DNA for the CDR3: TGTGCCAGCCTCGCCTCATTAGGCAATCAGCCCCAGCATTTT.

This clone was observed a single time. The J gene is TRBJ2-7, the V gene TRBV28; D unclear. The CDR3 sequence is 14 residues long. Germline V gene sequence: CDR1 MDHEN, CDR2 SYDVKM. V lost 5 bases, J lost 2 bases, and 13 bases lay in between. The CDR3 region has the DNA TGTGCCAGCAGTCCCTCGAGGCCCCCCTACGAGCAGTACTTC. It codes for CASSPSRPPYEQYF.

The V gene is TRBV20-1, the J gene TRBJ1-5; no definite D call. Trimming removed 7 bases at V and 3 bases at J, with 7 bases between. CDR3 length: 11 residues. CDR1 and CDR2 (germline): DFQATT, SNEGSKA (reference sequence). The CDR3 region is CSVLANQPQHF. The CDR3 bases are TGCAGTGTTTTGGCCAATCAGCCCCAGCATTTT.

The V and J genes are TRBV10-2 and TRBJ2-5, with TRBD1 matching over 9 bases. Germline CDR1 is WSHSY and CDR2 is SAAADI. V gave up 3 bases and J gave up 5 bases; unmatched junction bases: 7. The CDR3 length is 15 residues. This CDR3 is CASSDTGGIGETQYF. CDR3 in DNA: TGCGCCAGCAGTGATACAGGGGGCATCGGCGAGACCCAGTACTTC.

The rearrangement uses TRBV5-1 and TRBJ1-1, with a possible D match to TRBD1 (6 bases). This CDR3 comprises 15 residues. Per germline, CDR1 SGHRS and CDR2 YFSETQ. V was shortened by 2 bases and J by 4 bases, with 15 bases between the two germline ends. The CDR3 coding sequence is TGCGCCAGCAGCTTCGCCGTTGGGGGCGGCACTGAAGCTTTCTTT. Its translation is CASSFAVGGGTEAFF.

The rearrangement links TRBV2 to TRBJ1-6; unclear D gene. Germline CDR1 reads SNHLY; CDR2 reads FYNNEI. V lost 8 bases and J lost 8, with 13 bases in between. The CDR3 spans 13 residues. CDR3 residues: CASPAGPYSPLHF. The DNA of the CDR3 is TGTGCCAGCCCTGCGGGTCCATATTCACCCCTCCACTTT. Complete variable domain (other parts from reference TRBV2 and TRBJ1-6): EPEVTQTPSHQVTQMGQEVILRCVPISNHLYFYWYRQILGQKVEFLVSFYNNEISEKSEIFDDQFSVERPDGSNFTLKIRSTKLEDSAMYFCASPAGPYSPLHFGNGTRLTVT.

Judged by abundance, this clone is medium-sized. The genes are TRBV11-2 and TRBJ2-2; 8 positions agree with TRBD1. The ends lost 2 bases at V and 5 bases at J; junction bases unmatched: 7. Germline V gene data show CDR1 as SGHAT and CDR2 as FQNNGV. The CDR3 contains 16 residues. CDR3 sequence: CASSLRGQVLTGELFF. In DNA form, the CDR3 reads TGTGCCAGCAGCTTACGGGGACAGGTTTTAACCGGGGAGCTGTTTTTT.

The chain has TRBV2 and TRBJ1-6; D call uncertain. Between the trimmed V and J ends, which lost 7 bases and 7 bases, there was a span of 11 bases. CDR3 size: 13 residues. Germline CDR1 reads SNHLY; CDR2 reads FYNNEI. The CDR3, as DNA: TGTGCCAGCACGGGAGTCGGGAATTCACCCCTCCACTTT. This translates into CASTGVGNSPLHF. Complete variable domain (other parts from reference TRBV2 and TRBJ1-6): EPEVTQTPSHQVTQMGQEVILRCVPISNHLYFYWYRQILGQKVEFLVSFYNNEISEKSEIFDDQFSVERPDGSNFTLKIRSTKLEDSAMYFCASTGVGNSPLHFGNGTRLTVT.

The chain is built from TRBV18 and TRBJ1-2, with D unclear. Trimming left V 2 bases short and J 0 bases short, with 4 bases between. This CDR3 spans 13 amino acids. Germline V gene sequence: CDR1 KGHSH, CDR2 LQKENI. CDR3 sequence: CASSPSANYGYTF. The CDR3 DNA follows: TGTGCCAGCTCACCATCAGCTAACTATGGCTACACCTTC. Full variable domain (rest looked up from reference TRBV18 and TRBJ1-2): NAGVMQNPRHLVRRRGQEARLRCSPMKGHSHVYWYRQLPEEGLKFMVYLQKENIIDESGMPKERFSAEFPKEGPSILRIQQVVRGDSAAYFCASSPSANYGYTFGSGTRLTVV.

This clone occurred once. The chain links TRBV5-1 to TRBJ1-1; D uncertain. The CDR3 runs 16 residues. Germline assignment: CDR1 SGHRS and CDR2 YFSETQ. Trimming took 0 bases from V and 0 from J, leaving 12 bases between them. This chain's CDR3 is CASSLAPLALNTEAFF. The DNA for the CDR3 is TGCGCCAGCAGCTTGGCCCCGTTAGCCTTGAACACTGAAGCTTTCTTT.

This clone was seen a single time. The J gene is TRBJ1-6, the V gene TRBV28, with D unclear. Germline CDR1 and CDR2: MDHEN and SYDVKM. Trimming removed 4 bases at V and 4 bases at J, with 5 bases between. The CDR3 has 13 amino acids. The CDR3 here is CASSSGYNSPLHF. In nucleotides, the CDR3 is TGTGCCAGCAGTTCGGGGTATAATTCACCCCTCCACTTT. The complete variable domain, with remaining parts taken from reference TRBV28 and TRBJ1-6, reads DVKVTQSSRYLVKRTGEKVFLECVQDMDHENMFWYRQDPGLGLRLIYFSYDVKMKEKGDIPEGYSVSREKKERFSLILESASTNQTSMYLCASSSGYNSPLHFGNGTRLTVT.

The chain couples TRBV12-3 or TRBV12-4 to TRBJ2-1; the D gene is possibly TRBD2 (7 bases). The germline V and J ends were trimmed by 8 bases and 9 bases, with 11 bases remaining between them. The CDR3 is 11 residues long. The CDR3 here is CASSGGGEQFF. In DNA, the CDR3 is TGTGCCAGCTCGGGGGGCGGTGAGCAGTTCTTC.

The chain carries TRBV11-2 and TRBJ2-1; weak D call: TRBD2 (5 bases). This CDR3 is 15 amino acids long. Germline V lookup: CDR1 SGHAT, CDR2 FQNNGV. Trimming took 0 bases from V and 4 from J, leaving 10 bases between them. The CDR3 reads CASSLDRQRYNEQFF. The CDR3 DNA sequence: TGTGCCAGCAGCTTAGATCGGCAGCGGTACAATGAGCAGTTCTTC.

In its sample, this clone was seen once. The rearrangement uses TRBV19 and TRBJ2-1, with 13 bases identical to TRBD2. This CDR3 contains 16 residues. J was trimmed by 8 bases and V by 5 bases; bases with no gene match: 9. CDR1 and CDR2 from the germline V gene are LNHDA and SQIVND (reference sequence). CDR3 in DNA: TGTGCCAGTAGTGTTCGACTAGCGGGAGGTGTCGATGAGCAGTTCTTC. This sequence encodes CASSVRLAGGVDEQFF.

V gene TRBV5-1 combines with J gene TRBJ2-7, with TRBD2 identical over 9 bases. CDR3 length: 14 amino acids. J was trimmed by 2 bases and V by 3 bases; bases with no gene match: 3. The germline V gene encodes CDR1 SGHRS and CDR2 YFSETQ. The DNA for the CDR3 is TGCGCCAGCAGCTCTGGACTAGCGCCCTACGAGCAGTACTTC. Translation gives CASSSGLAPYEQYF.

The chain combines TRBV2 with TRBJ1-3; D possibly corresponds to TRBD1 (6 bases). V was shortened by 8 bases and J by 4 bases, with 15 bases between the two germline ends. The CDR3 loop spans 14 amino acids. The germline V gene encodes CDR1 SNHLY and CDR2 FYNNEI. CDR3 in amino acids: CASARTEAGNTIYF. In DNA form, the CDR3 reads TGTGCCAGCGCACGGACAGAAGCAGGAAACACCATATATTTT. The variable domain in full, with the rest retrieved from reference TRBV2 and TRBJ1-3, is EPEVTQTPSHQVTQMGQEVILRCVPISNHLYFYWYRQILGQKVEFLVSFYNNEISEKSEIFDDQFSVERPDGSNFTLKIRSTKLEDSAMYFCASARTEAGNTIYFGEGSWLTVV.

This chain links TRBV5-6 with TRBJ2-1; TRBD2 agrees at 12 bases. V trimming: 0 bases; J trimming: 0 bases; junction bases outside the gene matches: 4. Germline CDR1 is SGHDT and CDR2 is YYEEEE. The CDR3 runs 18 residues. The CDR3: CASSLGTSGVRSYNEQFF. CDR3 DNA sequence: TGTGCCAGCAGCTTGGGGACTAGCGGGGTTCGCTCCTACAATGAGCAGTTCTTC.

The J gene is TRBJ2-7, the V gene TRBV19; 8 bases match TRBD2. Germline assignment: CDR1 LNHDA and CDR2 SQIVND (reference sequence). The CDR3 sequence is 14 residues long. Losses at the gene ends were 5 bases for V and 0 bases for J; bases not matched to a gene: 3. The CDR3 nucleotides read TGTGCCAGTAGTCCGGGACTAGTCTCCTACGAGCAGTACGTC. Protein: CASSPGLVSYEQYV.

This chain joins TRBV28 and TRBJ1-6; D may be TRBD1 (5 bases). The CDR3 loop spans 13 amino acids. Germline V gene data show CDR1 as MDHEN and CDR2 as SYDVKM. V shed 2 bases and J shed 8 bases, with 7 bases lying between them. The CDR3 protein is CASSLDSYSPLHF. Here the CDR3 DNA reads TGTGCCAGCAGTTTAGACAGTTATTCACCCCTCCACTTT. The whole variable domain, remainder taken from reference TRBV28 and TRBJ1-6, is DVKVTQSSRYLVKRTGEKVFLECVQDMDHENMFWYRQDPGLGLRLIYFSYDVKMKEKGDIPEGYSVSREKKERFSLILESASTNQTSMYLCASSLDSYSPLHFGNGTRLTVT.

The rearrangement joins TRBV27 to TRBJ2-7, with 7 bases lining up with TRBD1. The J segment lost 7 bases and the V segment lost 3 bases, leaving 9 bases of the junction unmatched. Germline V gene data show CDR1 as MNHEY and CDR2 as SMNVEV (reference sequence). The CDR3 extends over 14 amino acids. For the CDR3, the DNA is TGTGCCAGCAGTTTCGACAGGGCCGCATGGGAGCAGTACTTC. Protein sequence: CASSFDRAAWEQYF.